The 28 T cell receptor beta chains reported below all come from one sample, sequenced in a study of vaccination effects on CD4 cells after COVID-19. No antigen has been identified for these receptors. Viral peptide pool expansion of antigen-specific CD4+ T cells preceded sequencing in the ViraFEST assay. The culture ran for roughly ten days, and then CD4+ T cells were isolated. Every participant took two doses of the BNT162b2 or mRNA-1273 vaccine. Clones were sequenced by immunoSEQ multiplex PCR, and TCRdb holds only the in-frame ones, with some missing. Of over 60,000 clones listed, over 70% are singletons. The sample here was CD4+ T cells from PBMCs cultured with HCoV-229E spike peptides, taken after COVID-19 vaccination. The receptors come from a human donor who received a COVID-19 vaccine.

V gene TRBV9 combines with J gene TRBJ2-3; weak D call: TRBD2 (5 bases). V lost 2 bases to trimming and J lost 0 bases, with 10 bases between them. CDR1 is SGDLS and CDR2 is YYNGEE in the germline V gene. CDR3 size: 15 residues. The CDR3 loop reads CASSVLAGSTDTQYF. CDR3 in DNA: TGTGCCAGCAGCGTCCTAGCTGGGAGCACAGATACGCAGTATTTT.

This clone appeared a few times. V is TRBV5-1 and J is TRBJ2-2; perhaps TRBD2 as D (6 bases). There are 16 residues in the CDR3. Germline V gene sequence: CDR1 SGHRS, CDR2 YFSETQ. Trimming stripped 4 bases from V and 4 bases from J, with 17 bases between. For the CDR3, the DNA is TGCGCCAGCAGCGTGGAGGGAGGTCAGCCCACCGGGGAGCTGTTTTTT. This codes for CASSVEGGQPTGELFF. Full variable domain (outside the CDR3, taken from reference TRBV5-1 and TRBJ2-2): KAGVTQTPRYLIKTRGQQVTLSCSPISGHRSVSWYQQTPGQGLQFLFEYFSETQRNKGNFPGRFSGRQFSNSRSEMNVSTLELGDSALYLCASSVEGGQPTGELFFGEGSRLTVL.

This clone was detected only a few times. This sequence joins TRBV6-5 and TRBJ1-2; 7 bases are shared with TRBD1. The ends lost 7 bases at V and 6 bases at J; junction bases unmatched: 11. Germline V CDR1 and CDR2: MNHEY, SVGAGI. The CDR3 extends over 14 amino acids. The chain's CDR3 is CASTRKGGADGYTF. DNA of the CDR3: TGTGCCAGCACTCGAAAAGGGGGCGCGGATGGCTACACCTTC.

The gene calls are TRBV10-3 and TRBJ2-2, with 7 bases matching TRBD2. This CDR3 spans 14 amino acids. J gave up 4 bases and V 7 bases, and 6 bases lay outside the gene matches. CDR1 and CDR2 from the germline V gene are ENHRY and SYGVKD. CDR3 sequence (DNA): TGTGCCATCAAAGCGGGGAACCCCACCGGGGAGCTGTTTTTT. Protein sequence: CAIKAGNPTGELFF.

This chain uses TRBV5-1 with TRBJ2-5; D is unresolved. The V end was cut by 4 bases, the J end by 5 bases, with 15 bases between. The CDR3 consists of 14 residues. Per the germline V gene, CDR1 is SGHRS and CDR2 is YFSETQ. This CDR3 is CASSAGLGLETQYF. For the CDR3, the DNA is TGCGCCAGCAGCGCCGGTTTGGGGTTGGAGACCCAGTACTTC.

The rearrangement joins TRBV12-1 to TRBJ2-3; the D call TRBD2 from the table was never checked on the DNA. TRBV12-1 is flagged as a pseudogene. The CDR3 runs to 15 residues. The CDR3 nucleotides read TGTGCCAGCAGCTTTGTGGGGGGGTGGACAGATACGCAGTATTTT. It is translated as CASSFVGGWTDTQYF.

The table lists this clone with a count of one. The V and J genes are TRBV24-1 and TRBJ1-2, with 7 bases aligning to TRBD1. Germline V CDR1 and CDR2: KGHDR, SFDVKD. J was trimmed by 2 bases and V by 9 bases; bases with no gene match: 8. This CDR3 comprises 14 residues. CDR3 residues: CATAGTDTNYGYTF. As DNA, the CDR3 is TGTGCCACCGCGGGGACAGATACGAACTATGGCTACACCTTC.

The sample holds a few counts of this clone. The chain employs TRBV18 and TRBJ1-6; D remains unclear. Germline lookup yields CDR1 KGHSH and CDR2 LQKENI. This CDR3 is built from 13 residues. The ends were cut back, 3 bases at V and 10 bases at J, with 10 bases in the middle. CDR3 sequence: CASSPTSDSPLHF. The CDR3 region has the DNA TGTGCCAGCTCACCTACAAGTGACTCACCCCTCCACTTT.

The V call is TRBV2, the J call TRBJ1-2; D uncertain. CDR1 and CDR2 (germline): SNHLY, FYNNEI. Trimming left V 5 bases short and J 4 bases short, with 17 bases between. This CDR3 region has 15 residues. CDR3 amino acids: CASSPESSLGYGYTF. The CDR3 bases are TGTGCCAGCAGTCCCGAATCAAGTTTGGGCTATGGCTACACCTTC.

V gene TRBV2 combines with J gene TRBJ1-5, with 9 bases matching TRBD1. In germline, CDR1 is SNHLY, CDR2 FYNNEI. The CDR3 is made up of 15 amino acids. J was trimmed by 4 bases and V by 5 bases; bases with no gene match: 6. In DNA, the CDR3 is TGTGCCAGCAGTAGGGACAGGGTGGGAAATCAGCCCCAGCATTTT. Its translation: CASSRDRVGNQPQHF.

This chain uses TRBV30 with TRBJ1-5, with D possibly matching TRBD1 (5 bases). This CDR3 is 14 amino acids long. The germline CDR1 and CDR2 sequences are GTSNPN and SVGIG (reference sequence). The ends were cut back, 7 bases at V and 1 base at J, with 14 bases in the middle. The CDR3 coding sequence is TGTGCCTCCGGGTGGGGCCCGAGCAATCAGCCCCAGCATTTT. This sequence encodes CASGWGPSNQPQHF.

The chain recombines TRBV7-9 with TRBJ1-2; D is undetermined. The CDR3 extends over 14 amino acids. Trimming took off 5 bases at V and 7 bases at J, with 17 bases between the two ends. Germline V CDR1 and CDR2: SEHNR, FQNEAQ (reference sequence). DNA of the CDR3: TGTGCCAGCAGCCCGAGACAAGGGTGGGGTGGCTACACCTTC. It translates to CASSPRQGWGGYTF.

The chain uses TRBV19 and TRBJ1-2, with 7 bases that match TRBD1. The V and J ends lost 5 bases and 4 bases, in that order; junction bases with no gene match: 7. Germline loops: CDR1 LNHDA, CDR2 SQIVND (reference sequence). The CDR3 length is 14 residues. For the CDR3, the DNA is TGTGCCAGTAGTGGACAGGCCGGAGTCTATGGCTACACCTTC. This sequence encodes CASSGQAGVYGYTF.

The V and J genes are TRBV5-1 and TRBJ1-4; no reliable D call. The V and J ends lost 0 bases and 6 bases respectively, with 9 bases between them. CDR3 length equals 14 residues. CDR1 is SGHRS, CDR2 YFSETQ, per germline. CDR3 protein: CASSLAGFDEKLFF. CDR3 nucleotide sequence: TGCGCCAGCAGCTTGGCCGGGTTTGATGAAAAACTGTTTTTT.

CDR3 residues: CASSSTSGGAAEEQFF. The CDR3 region has the DNA TGTGCCAGCAGCTCTACTAGCGGGGGGGCCGCAGAAGAGCAGTTCTTC. This sequence joins TRBV7-9 and TRBJ2-1; 13 bases match TRBD2. The CDR3 length is 16 residues. V lost 4 bases and J lost 10; bases outside the gene matches: 10. Germline values: CDR1 SEHNR, CDR2 FQNEAQ (reference sequence).

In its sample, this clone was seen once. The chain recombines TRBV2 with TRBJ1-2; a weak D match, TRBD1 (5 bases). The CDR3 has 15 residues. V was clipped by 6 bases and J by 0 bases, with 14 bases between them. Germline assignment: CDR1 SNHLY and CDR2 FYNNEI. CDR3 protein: CASRSLRGANYGYTF. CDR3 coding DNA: TGTGCCAGCAGGAGCTTGAGAGGGGCTAACTATGGCTACACCTTC.

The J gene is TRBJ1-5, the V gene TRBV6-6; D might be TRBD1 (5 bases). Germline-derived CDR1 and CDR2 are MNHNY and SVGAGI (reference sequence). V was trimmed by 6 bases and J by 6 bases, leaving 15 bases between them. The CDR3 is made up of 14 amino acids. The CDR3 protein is CASSPDRNSQPQHF. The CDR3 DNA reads TGTGCCAGCAGCCCAGACAGAAATTCTCAGCCCCAGCATTTT.

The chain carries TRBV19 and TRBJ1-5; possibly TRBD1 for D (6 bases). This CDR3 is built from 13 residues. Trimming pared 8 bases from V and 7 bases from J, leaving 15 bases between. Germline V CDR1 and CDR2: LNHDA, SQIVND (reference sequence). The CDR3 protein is CASSGTREQPQHF. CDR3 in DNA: TGTGCCAGTTCCGGGACAAGGGAACAGCCCCAGCATTTT.

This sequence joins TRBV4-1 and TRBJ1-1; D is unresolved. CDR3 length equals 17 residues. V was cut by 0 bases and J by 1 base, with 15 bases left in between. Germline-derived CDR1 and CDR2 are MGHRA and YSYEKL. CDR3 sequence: CASSQEFIGQRNTEAFF. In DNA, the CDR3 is TGCGCCAGCAGCCAAGAGTTCATAGGTCAGAGGAACACTGAAGCTTTCTTT.

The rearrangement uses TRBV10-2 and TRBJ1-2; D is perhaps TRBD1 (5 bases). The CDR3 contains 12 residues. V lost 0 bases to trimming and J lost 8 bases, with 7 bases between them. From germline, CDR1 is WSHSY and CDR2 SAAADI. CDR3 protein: CASSESWGGYTF. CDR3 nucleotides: TGCGCCAGCAGTGAGTCTTGGGGGGGCTACACCTTC.

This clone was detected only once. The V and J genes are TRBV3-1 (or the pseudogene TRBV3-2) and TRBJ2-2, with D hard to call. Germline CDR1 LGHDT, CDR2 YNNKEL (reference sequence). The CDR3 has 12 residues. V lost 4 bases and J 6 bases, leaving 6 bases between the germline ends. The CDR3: CASSRAPGELFF. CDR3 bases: TGTGCCAGCAGCCGGGCCCCCGGGGAGCTGTTTTTT.

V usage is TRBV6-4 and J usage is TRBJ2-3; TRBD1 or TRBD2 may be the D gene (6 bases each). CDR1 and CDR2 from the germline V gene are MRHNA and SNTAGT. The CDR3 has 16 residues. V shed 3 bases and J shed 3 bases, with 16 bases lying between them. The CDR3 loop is CASSDGEGEVTDTQYF. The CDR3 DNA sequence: TGTGCCAGCAGTGATGGCGAGGGGGAGGTTACAGATACGCAGTATTTT.

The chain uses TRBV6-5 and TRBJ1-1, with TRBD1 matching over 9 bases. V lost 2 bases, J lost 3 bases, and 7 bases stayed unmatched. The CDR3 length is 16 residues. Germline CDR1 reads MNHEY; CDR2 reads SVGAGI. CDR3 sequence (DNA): TGTGCCAGCAGTTACCATCCGGGACAGGGACACACTGAAGCTTTCTTT. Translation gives CASSYHPGQGHTEAFF.

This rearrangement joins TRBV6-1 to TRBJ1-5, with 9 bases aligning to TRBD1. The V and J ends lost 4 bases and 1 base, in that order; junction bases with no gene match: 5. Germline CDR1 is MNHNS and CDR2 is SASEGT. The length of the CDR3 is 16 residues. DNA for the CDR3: TGTGCCAGCAGTGCCTTCGACAGGGGGAGCAATCAGCCCCAGCATTTT. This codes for CASSAFDRGSNQPQHF.

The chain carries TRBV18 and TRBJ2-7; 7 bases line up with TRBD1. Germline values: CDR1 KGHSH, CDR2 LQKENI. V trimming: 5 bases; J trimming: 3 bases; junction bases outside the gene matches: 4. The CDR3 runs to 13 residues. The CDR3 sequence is CASSSGQLYEQYV. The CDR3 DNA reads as TGTGCCAGCTCATCGGGACAGCTCTACGAGCAGTACGTC.

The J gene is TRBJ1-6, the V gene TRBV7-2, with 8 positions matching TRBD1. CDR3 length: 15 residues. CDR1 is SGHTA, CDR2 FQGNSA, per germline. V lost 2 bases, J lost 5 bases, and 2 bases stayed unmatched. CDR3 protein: CASSLRQGNNSPLHF. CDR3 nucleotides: TGTGCCAGCAGCTTACGACAGGGGAATAATTCACCCCTCCACTTT.

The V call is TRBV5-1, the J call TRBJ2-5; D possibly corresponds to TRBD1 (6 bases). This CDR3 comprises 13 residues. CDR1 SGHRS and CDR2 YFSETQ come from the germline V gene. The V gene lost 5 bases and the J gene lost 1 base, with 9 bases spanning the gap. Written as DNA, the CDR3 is TGCGCCAGCAGTGTAGGGGGCCAAGAGACCCAGTACTTC. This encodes CASSVGGQETQYF.

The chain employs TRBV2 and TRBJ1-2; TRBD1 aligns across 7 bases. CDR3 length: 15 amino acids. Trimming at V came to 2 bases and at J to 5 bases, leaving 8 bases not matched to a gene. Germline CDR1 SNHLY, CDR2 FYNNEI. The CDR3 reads CASSELETGYYGYTF. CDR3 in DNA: TGTGCCAGCAGTGAACTAGAGACAGGGTATTATGGCTACACCTTC. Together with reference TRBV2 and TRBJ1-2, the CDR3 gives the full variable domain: EPEVTQTPSHQVTQMGQEVILRCVPISNHLYFYWYRQILGQKVEFLVSFYNNEISEKSEIFDDQFSVERPDGSNFTLKIRSTKLEDSAMYFCASSELETGYYGYTFGSGTRLTVV.